Here is one T cell receptor (beta chain) with its context. Its specific antigen is unknown. No clone much larger than this one lies a single base away; base qualities are absent. This record comes from a study of blood T cells in healthy people across ages (dated by TCRdb to between 2014 and 2017). Context from the whole study: In model experiments, template switching captured roughly one uniquely barcoded TCR beta cDNA molecule for every two T cells. Two additional independent replicas of 1 million unique cDNA reads from the same blood draw were analyzed for two donors (one aged 18 to 29 and one aged 80 or older). The donors were divided into four age groups: young (average approximately 17 years), middle-aged (about 39), aged (approximately 62) and long-lived (roughly 82). To avoid experimental bias, donors of different ages were distributed randomly across sequencing lanes. The study measured age-related changes in TCR beta repertoire diversity using deep sequencing normalized with unique cDNA molecular identifiers. The paper's findings and limits, for the study overall: Compared with the aged group, the long-lived group had more naive CD4+ T cells, fewer expanded clones and increased TCR diversity, a pattern suggesting age selection. The percentage of naive T cells measured by flow cytometry correlated strongly with observed TCR beta diversity. As age increased, observed TCR beta diversity per million T cells dropped in a roughly linear way, and a significant reduction was already evident by age around 41. Estimates of total diversity based on one million sequenced T cells were regarded as lower bounds and as underestimates. Conclusive comparison of naive and antigen-experienced compartments was prevented by the profiling of bulk unsorted PBMCs. Because donor CMV infection status was unknown, age-related changes in expanded clonotypes were potentially confounded.

The CDR3, from cysteine to phenylalanine, totals 17 residues. CDR3 DNA is the only sequence kept; it has 51 bases, read in frame from the first base. CDR1 and CDR2 (SQVTM, ANQGSEA) derive from the germline V gene. The germline V and J ends show losses of 0 bases and 5 bases respectively, and no gene match explains 14 bases of the junction. Systemically healthy Caucasian individuals from Russia, over 30 in total and aged about 6 to 95 years, were included as donors. Roughly 9 milliliters of peripheral blood were drawn from each donor into EDTA-treated Vacutainer tubes. Ficoll-Paque density-gradient centrifugation was used to isolate PBMCs, with at least 6.5 million per sample. Total RNA, at least 6 micrograms per sample, was extracted from PBMCs with Trizol reagent. Naive CD45RAhigh/CD27high T cell percentages were measured by flow cytometry on a PBMC aliquot from every donor. Library method: 5' RACE. Sequenced using an Illumina HiSeq 2500. A second about 7 to 12 cycle PCR used a sample-barcoded 5' primer and a J-beta primer mix. A template-switch 5' adaptor carrying 12 random nucleotides introduced a unique molecular identifier onto each TCR beta cDNA molecule. Each sample yielded at least 2.5 million CDR3-containing paired-end reads. First-strand cDNA was synthesized from all RNA with the Mint cDNA synthesis kit, primed by a TRBC-specific oligonucleotide. All cDNA was treated with uracil-DNA glycosylase and then went through a first 18-cycle PCR with the universal primers M1SS and BC2_uni_R. Per the authors' processing: Each sample was normalized by randomly selecting 1 million high-quality reads, each carrying a distinct molecular identifier. Reads sharing molecular identifiers were discarded rather than binned into consensus sequences. CDR3 identification, clonotype clustering and error correction used MiTCR with a Q25 quality threshold and the strictest error-elimination algorithm. A nonparametric unseen species model with Euler transformation was used to estimate lower-bound total TCR beta diversity. The raw public data were reprocessed by TCRdb itself: fastp quality trimming at Q25, MiXCR clonotype calling, in-frame beta chains only. Rows matching on CDR3 protein sequence are summarized as one entry with the most common DNA and genes. These V and J calls rely on TCRdb rather than the paper's analysis. The table for this sample lists some 640,000 distinct CDR3 sequences; about half of them were counted only once. The ten largest clones take up roughly 34% of the sample.

Specimen: blood. The chain is assembled from TRBV29-1 and TRBJ2-7; 9 middle bases align to TRBD2. This sequence was found in an older woman in good health. The DNA is as follows: TGCAGCGTTGAAGATTCCGCTCCAGCGGGAGGAATCCACGAGCAGTACTTC. This gives the protein CSVEDSAPAGGIHEQYF.